This TCR beta chain came from a study of T cells in Graves' hyperthyroidism and ophthalmopathy (dated by TCRdb to the late 2010s). With respect to the entire study: Peripheral blood was collected at initial diagnosis, before any treatment. A discovery cohort of about 96 patients, approximately 44 with Graves' ophthalmopathy and 55 to 65 with stable Graves' hyperthyroidism, was used to find distinguishing TCR V-J signatures. Whether ophthalmopathy could be predicted prospectively was tested in an independent validation cohort made up of approximately 19 hyperthyroidism patients plus 17 patients who later progressed to ophthalmopathy. For training and testing, the 80 to 100 patients in the discovery cohort were randomly divided in a 7:3 ratio. The study also compared thyroid tissue and blood T-cell repertoires from five or six Graves' hyperthyroidism patients. Following sampling, methimazole starting at 30 mg daily was given to hyperthyroidism patients, and high-dose intravenous methylprednisolone was given to ophthalmopathy patients. The paper describes TCR Vbeta CDR3 sequencing of 135 peripheral blood samples, made up of under 50 ophthalmopathy patients, roughly 75 hyperthyroidism patients and roughly 17 progressor patients. General conclusions and limits of the study: Ophthalmopathy was separated from stable hyperthyroidism by a 13 V-J signature model, with roughly 88% sensitivity and about 81% specificity obtained in cross-validation and 80%/75% obtained in testing. In validation, the model predicted progression to ophthalmopathy a median of roughly 6.2 months before onset, with approximately 70% sensitivity and 72.22% specificity. No statistical method was used to set the sample size in advance, and investigators knew the group allocation. Most expanded thyroid clonotypes (frequency above 0.001) were also detected in blood, suggesting blood repertoires may reflect thyroid immune responses.

Stable Graves' hyperthyroidism was defined as the absence of progression to ophthalmopathy over 18 months of follow-up. Hyperthyroidism patients were aged 18 to 65 years and newly diagnosed, with disease duration of less than 2 months. The study excluded patients with uncontrolled infections, other autoimmune diseases, pregnancy or lactation. Diagnoses were established on the basis of clinical symptoms, serum thyroxine and TRAb, thyroid ultrasound, and orbital computed tomography. PBMCs were separated from roughly 10 ml of fresh peripheral blood using Ficoll-Paque density gradient centrifugation. Trizol reagent was used to extract total RNA, and RNA quality was then checked on an Agilent 2100 Bioanalyzer. With respect to this clonotype: Its antigen remains unidentified. No base-level quality is on record; no much larger clone is a single base apart.

The TCR beta CDR3 regions were amplified from RNA transcripts. The TCR CDR3 was subjected to a first round of RT-PCR using the HTBI primer set and the Qiagen OneStep RT-PCR kit. Libraries were constructed in a second round of multiplex PCR, after which size selection and purification were performed. Sequencing of the libraries was done on an Illumina HiSeq2000 using paired-end 100 bp reads. Turning to the authors' computational methods: SOAPnuke was used to process the raw data, throwing out any read that contained adapters or uncalled bases, had a mean Phred below 15, or lacked an exact constant-primer or identifier match. High-quality paired reads were merged using COPE v1.2.5, and each unique nucleotide sequence was defined as a clonotype. MiTCR v1.1 was used to align clonotypes to the IMGT TRBV, TRBD and TRBJ reference segments. Analysis was restricted to V-J combinations with a frequency above 0.0001, which covered roughly 99% of repertoires. A TCS score was defined as the ratio between F50 (clonal expansion) and ExV (chaos), using BLOSUM62-based TCRdist between CDR3 peptides within each V-J. Welch's t-statistics and random forest reduced several hundred V-J features to roughly 13, which were used in a naive Bayes classifier (R e1071). The public sequencing data were trimmed at Q25 with fastp and processed into clonotypes with MiXCR by TCRdb, which kept only in-frame beta chains. Identical CDR3 proteins give one entry, which carries the most common genes and DNA. The authors' filters were not applied to this entry. Present in this sample are under 800,000 distinct CDR3 sequences, approximately 15% of which were seen just once. Together, the top ten hold about 10% of the sample.

Including the terminal cysteine and phenylalanine, the CDR3 comprises 15 residues. Only the CDR3 region is kept as DNA, spanning 45 bases read in frame from base 1. V sheds 5 bases and J sheds 2 bases, leaving 16 bases between their ends. In the germline V gene, CDR1 corresponds to MNHNS and CDR2 to SASEGT. The specimen sequenced was blood. The sequence was collected from a woman aged 18 to 35 with Graves' hyperthyroidism. The receptor chain draws on TRBV6-1 and TRBJ2-7, with an unclear D gene assignment. The encoded CDR3 is CASSPRRLDPYEQYF. The sequenced DNA: TGTGCCAGCAGTCCGAGAAGACTGGACCCCTACGAGCAGTACTTC.